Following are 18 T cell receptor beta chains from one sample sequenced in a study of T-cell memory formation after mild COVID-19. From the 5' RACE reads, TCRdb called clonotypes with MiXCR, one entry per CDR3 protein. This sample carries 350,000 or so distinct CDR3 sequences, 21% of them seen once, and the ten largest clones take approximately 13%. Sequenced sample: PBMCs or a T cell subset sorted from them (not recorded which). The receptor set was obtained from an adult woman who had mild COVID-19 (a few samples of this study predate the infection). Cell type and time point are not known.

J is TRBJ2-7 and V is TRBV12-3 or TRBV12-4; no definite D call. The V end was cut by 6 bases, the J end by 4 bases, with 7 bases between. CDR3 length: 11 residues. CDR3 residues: CASRSHYEQYF. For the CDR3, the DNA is TGTGCCAGCAGATCACATTACGAGCAGTACTTC.

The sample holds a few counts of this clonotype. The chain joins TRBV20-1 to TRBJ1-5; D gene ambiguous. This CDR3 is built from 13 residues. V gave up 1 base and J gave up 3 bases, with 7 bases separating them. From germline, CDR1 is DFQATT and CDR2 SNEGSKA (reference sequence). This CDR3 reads CSARVGNNQPQHF. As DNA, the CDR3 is TGCAGTGCTAGAGTGGGGAACAATCAGCCCCAGCATTTT.

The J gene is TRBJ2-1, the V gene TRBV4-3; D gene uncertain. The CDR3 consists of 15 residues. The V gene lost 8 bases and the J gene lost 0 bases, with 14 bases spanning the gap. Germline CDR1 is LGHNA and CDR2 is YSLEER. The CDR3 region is CASEWKFGSYNEQFF. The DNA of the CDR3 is TGCGCCAGCGAATGGAAGTTTGGCTCCTACAATGAGCAGTTCTTC.

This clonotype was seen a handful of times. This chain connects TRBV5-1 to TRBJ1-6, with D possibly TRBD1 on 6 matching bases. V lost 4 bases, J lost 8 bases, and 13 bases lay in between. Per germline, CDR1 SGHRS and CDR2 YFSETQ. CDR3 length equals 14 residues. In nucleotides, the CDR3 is TGCGCCAGCAGCCACACAGGGCTGGATTCACCCCTCCACTTT. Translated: CASSHTGLDSPLHF.

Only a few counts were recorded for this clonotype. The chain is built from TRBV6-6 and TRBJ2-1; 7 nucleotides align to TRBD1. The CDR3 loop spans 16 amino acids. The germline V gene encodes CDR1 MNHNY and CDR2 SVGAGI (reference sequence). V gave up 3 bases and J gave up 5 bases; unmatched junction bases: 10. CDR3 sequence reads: CASSYPQGVSHNEQFF. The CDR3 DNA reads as TGTGCCAGCAGTTATCCGCAGGGGGTAAGCCACAATGAGCAGTTCTTC.

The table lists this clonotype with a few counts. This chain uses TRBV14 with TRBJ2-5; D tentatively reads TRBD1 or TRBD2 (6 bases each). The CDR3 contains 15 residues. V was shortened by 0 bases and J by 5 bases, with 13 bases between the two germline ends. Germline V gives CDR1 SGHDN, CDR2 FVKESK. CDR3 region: CASSQEWGARETQYF. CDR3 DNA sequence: TGTGCCAGCAGCCAAGAATGGGGGGCTCGGGAGACCCAGTACTTC.

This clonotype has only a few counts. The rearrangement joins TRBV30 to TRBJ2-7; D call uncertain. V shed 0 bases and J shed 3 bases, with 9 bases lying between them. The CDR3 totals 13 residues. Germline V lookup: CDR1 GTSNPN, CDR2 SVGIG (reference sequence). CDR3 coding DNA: TGTGCCTGGAGTGTTAGGGCCGGCTACGAGCAGTACTTC. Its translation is CAWSVRAGYEQYF. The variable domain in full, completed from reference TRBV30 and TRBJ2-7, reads SQTIHQWPATLVQPVGSPLSLECTVEGTSNPNLYWYRQAAGRGLQLLFYSVGIGQISSEVPQNLSASRPQDRQFILSSKKLLLSDSGFYLCAWSVRAGYEQYFGPGTRLTVT.

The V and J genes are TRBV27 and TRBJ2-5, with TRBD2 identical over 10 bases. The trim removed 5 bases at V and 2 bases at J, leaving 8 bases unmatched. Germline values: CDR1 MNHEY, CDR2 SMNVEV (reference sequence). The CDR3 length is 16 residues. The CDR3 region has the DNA TGTGCCAGCAGTGTGGGGGCACTAGCGGGACAAGAGACCCAGTACTTC. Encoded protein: CASSVGALAGQETQYF.

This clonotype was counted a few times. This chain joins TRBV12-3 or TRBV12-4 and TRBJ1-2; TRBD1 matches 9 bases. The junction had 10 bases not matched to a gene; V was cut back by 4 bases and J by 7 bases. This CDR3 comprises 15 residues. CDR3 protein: CASSSGGTGFFGYTF. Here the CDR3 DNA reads TGTGCCAGCAGTTCCGGTGGGACAGGGTTTTTTGGCTACACCTTC.

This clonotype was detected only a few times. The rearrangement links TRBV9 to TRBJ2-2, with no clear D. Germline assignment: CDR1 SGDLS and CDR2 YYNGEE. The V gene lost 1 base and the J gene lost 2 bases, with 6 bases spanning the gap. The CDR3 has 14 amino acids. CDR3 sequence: CASSVNTNTGELFF. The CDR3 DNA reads TGTGCCAGCAGCGTAAATACCAACACCGGGGAGCTGTTTTTT.

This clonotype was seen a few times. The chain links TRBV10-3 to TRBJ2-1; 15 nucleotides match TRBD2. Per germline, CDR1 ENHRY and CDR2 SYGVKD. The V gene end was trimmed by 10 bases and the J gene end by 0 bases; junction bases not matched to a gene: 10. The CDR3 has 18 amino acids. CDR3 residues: CATVPGLAGGSSYNEQFF. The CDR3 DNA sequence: TGTGCCACTGTCCCGGGACTAGCGGGGGGAAGCTCCTACAATGAGCAGTTCTTC.

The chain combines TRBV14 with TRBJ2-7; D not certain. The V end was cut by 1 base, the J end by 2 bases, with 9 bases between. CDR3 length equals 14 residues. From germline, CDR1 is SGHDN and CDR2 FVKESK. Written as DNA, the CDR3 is TGTGCCAGCAGCCAAGCGCACGGCCCCTACGAGCAGTACTTC. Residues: CASSQAHGPYEQYF.

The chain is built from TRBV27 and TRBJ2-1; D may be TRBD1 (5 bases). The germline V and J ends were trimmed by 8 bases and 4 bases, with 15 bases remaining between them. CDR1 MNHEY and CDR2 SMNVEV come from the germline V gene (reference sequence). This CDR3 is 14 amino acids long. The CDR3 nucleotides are TGTGCCAGCGCAGACAGCCTCACATACAATGAGCAGTTCTTC. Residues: CASADSLTYNEQFF.

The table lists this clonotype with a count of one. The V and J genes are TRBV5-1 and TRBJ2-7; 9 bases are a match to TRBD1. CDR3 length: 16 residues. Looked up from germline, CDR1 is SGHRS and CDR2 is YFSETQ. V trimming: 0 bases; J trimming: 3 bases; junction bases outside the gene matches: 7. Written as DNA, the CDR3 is TGCGCCAGCAGCTTGGTCTCCGGACAGGGGTACTACGAGCAGTACTTC. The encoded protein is CASSLVSGQGYYEQYF.

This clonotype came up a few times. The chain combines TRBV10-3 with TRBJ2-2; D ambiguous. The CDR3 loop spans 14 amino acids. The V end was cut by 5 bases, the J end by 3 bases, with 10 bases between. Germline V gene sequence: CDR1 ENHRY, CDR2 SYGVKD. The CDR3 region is CAISTILDTGELFF. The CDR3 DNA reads TGTGCCATCAGTACAATCTTGGACACCGGGGAGCTGTTTTTT.

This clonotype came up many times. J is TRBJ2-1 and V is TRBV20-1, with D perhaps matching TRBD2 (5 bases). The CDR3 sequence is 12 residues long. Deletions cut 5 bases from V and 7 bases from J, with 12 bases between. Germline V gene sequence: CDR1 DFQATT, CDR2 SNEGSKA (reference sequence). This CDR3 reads CSAGSSWNEQFF. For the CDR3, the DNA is TGCAGTGCTGGATCTAGCTGGAATGAGCAGTTCTTC.

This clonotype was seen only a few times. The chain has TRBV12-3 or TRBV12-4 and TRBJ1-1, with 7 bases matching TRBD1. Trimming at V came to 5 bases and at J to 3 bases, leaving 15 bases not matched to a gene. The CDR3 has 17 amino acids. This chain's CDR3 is CASSPFEGARGDTEAFF. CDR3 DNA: TGTGCCAGCAGTCCTTTTGAGGGGGCGCGGGGGGACACTGAAGCTTTCTTT.

The CDR3 DNA follows: TGTGCCAGCAGTTACGAGACTAGCCTCCTCTACGAGCAGTACTTC. It codes for CASSYETSLLYEQYF. The chain links TRBV6-6 to TRBJ2-7; TRBD2 agrees at 7 bases. The junction had 7 bases not matched to a gene; V was cut back by 2 bases and J by 3 bases. Germline V gene lookup returns CDR1 MNHNY and CDR2 SVGAGI (reference sequence). This CDR3 contains 15 residues.